These 24 T cell receptor beta chains originate from one sample sequenced in a study of OX40 agonist ivuxolimab in advanced cancers. Repertoires were generated with immunoSEQ multiplex PCR, while TCRdb's copy carries only in-frame clones and drops some. Seen here are roughly 53,000 clones, approximately 80% observed once, and the top ten hold about an eighth. Sequenced here: CD4+ or CD8+ T cells sorted from blood, sampled in a trial of the OX40 agonist ivuxolimab. The receptors shown here come from an adult with an advanced solid tumor such as melanoma, head and neck, liver or kidney cancer.

This clone was detected a few times. The chain employs TRBV5-3 and TRBJ2-7; D uncertain. Being an ORF, TRBV5-3 has a function that is uncertain. V lost 0 bases and J lost 0, with 4 bases in between. CDR3 length: 13 residues. The CDR3 loop is CARSLGGSYEQYF. DNA of the CDR3: TGTGCCAGAAGCTTGGGCGGCTCCTACGAGCAGTACTTC.

The V and J genes are TRBV4-2 and TRBJ1-4; weak D call: TRBD1 (6 bases). The germline V gene encodes CDR1 LGHNA and CDR2 YNFKEQ. V shed 0 bases and J shed 4 bases, with 12 bases lying between them. There are 16 residues in the CDR3. CDR3 DNA: TGTGCCAGCAGCCAAGAGGGGGCTGGGGGTAATGAAAAACTGTTTTTT. Protein product: CASSQEGAGGNEKLFF.

This clone was seen a few times. J is TRBJ2-6 and V is TRBV19; D not resolved. CDR3 length equals 16 residues. Germline lookup yields CDR1 LNHDA and CDR2 SQIVND (reference sequence). Trimming cost V 7 bases and J 2 bases, with 15 bases left between them. The CDR3 nucleotides read TGTGCCAGTAAGTCAAGGCCACTCGCTGGGGCCAACGTCCTGACTTTC. It encodes CASKSRPLAGANVLTF.

V and J are TRBV28 and TRBJ1-4; D is perhaps TRBD1 (5 bases). Germline CDR1 and CDR2: MDHEN and SYDVKM. The ends were cut back, 3 bases at V and 0 bases at J, with 11 bases in the middle. This CDR3 contains 16 residues. CDR3 sequence reads: CASSFYDSTTNEKLFF. The CDR3 DNA is TGTGCCAGCAGTTTCTATGACAGCACAACTAATGAAAAACTGTTTTTT.

The chain links TRBV6-5 to TRBJ1-4; D is perhaps TRBD1 (5 bases). V lost 6 bases, J lost 3 bases, and 8 bases lay in between. The germline CDR1 and CDR2 sequences are MNHEY and SVGAGI. CDR3 size: 13 residues. The CDR3 loop reads CASRGLANEKLFF. CDR3 nucleotide sequence: TGTGCCAGCAGGGGGCTGGCTAATGAAAAACTGTTTTTT.

The J gene is TRBJ2-7, the V gene TRBV28; D perhaps matches TRBD1 (5 bases). Germline-derived CDR1 and CDR2 are MDHEN and SYDVKM. The V end was cut by 10 bases, the J end by 3 bases, with 22 bases between. CDR3 length: 15 residues. The CDR3 coding sequence is TGTGCCACTCGCCGCTCCGACAGCCCTCACTACGAGCAGTACTTC. Translating gives CATRRSDSPHYEQYF.

The chain is built from TRBV11-2 and TRBJ1-1; D unclear. This CDR3 has 13 residues. Trimming cost V 6 bases and J 1 base, with 9 bases left between them. Germline values: CDR1 SGHAT, CDR2 FQNNGV. CDR3 loop: CASRPTTNTEAFF. The CDR3 coding sequence is TGTGCCAGCAGACCGACAACGAACACTGAAGCTTTCTTT.

V gene TRBV28 combines with J gene TRBJ2-1; D may match TRBD1 or TRBD2 (6 bases each). The CDR3 has 16 residues. Germline lookup yields CDR1 MDHEN and CDR2 SYDVKM. The germline V and J ends were trimmed by 8 bases and 5 bases, with 22 bases remaining between them. The CDR3 reads CASSPPGAGGHNEQFF. CDR3 sequence (DNA): TGTGCCAGCTCTCCCCCGGGGGCCGGGGGACACAATGAGCAGTTCTTC.

The V call is TRBV19, the J call TRBJ1-1, with 10 bases fitting TRBD1. This CDR3 region has 16 residues. The V gene end was trimmed by 4 bases and the J gene end by 5 bases; junction bases not matched to a gene: 10. Germline values: CDR1 LNHDA, CDR2 SQIVND (reference sequence). This chain's CDR3 is CASSKNRQGARTEAFF. The CDR3 region has the DNA TGTGCCAGTAGTAAAAATCGACAGGGGGCGAGGACTGAAGCTTTCTTT.

The chain uses TRBV19 and TRBJ1-2; D is uncertain. Germline loops: CDR1 LNHDA, CDR2 SQIVND (reference sequence). Deletions cut 3 bases from V and 7 bases from J, with 6 bases between. The CDR3 runs to 11 residues. The CDR3 reads CASSIALGYTF. The CDR3 bases are TGTGCCAGTAGTATCGCCCTTGGCTACACCTTC.

This clone was detected a few times. This chain links TRBV10-3 with TRBJ1-6; TRBD1 matches 9 bases. The CDR3 covers 14 residues. Trimming cost V 5 bases and J 10 bases; bases outside gene matches: 6. Germline V gives CDR1 ENHRY, CDR2 SYGVKD. CDR3 residues: CAISSGTGQSPLHF. The CDR3 DNA follows: TGTGCCATCAGTTCCGGGACAGGGCAGTCACCCCTCCACTTT.

This chain links TRBV6-6 with TRBJ1-1; a possible D gene is TRBD1 (5 bases). V dropped 5 bases and J dropped 4 bases, with 8 bases sitting between them. CDR1 and CDR2 (germline): MNHNY, SVGAGI (reference sequence). The CDR3 contains 12 residues. As DNA, the CDR3 is TGTGCCAGCAGTGTGGGGGGCACTGAAGCTTTCTTT. It is translated as CASSVGGTEAFF.

V is TRBV6-6 and J is TRBJ2-3, with 14 bases fitting TRBD2. CDR1 MNHNY and CDR2 SVGAGI come from the germline V gene (reference sequence). The CDR3 spans 15 residues. The J segment lost 6 bases and the V segment lost 5 bases, leaving 4 bases of the junction unmatched. The CDR3: CASSVRLAGGDTQYF. The CDR3 DNA is TGTGCCAGCAGTGTACGACTAGCGGGAGGGGATACGCAGTATTTT.

The CDR3 protein is CASSFKGANTGELFF. The CDR3 DNA is TGTGCCAGCAGCTTCAAGGGGGCGAACACCGGGGAGCTGTTTTTT. V usage is TRBV7-2 and J usage is TRBJ2-2, with D possibly matching TRBD1 (6 bases). V shed 3 bases and J shed 0 bases, with 8 bases lying between them. Germline-derived CDR1 and CDR2 are SGHTA and FQGNSA. This CDR3 spans 15 amino acids.

V usage is TRBV10-3 and J usage is TRBJ1-6, with unresolved D. Germline values: CDR1 ENHRY, CDR2 SYGVKD. The germline V and J ends were trimmed by 3 bases and 6 bases, with 9 bases remaining between them. The length of the CDR3 is 14 residues. The CDR3 region has the DNA TGTGCCATCAGTGATATCGGCAGTAATTCACCCCTCCACTTT. The encoded protein is CAISDIGSNSPLHF.

V is TRBV28 and J is TRBJ1-1, with no clear D. The CDR3 extends over 14 amino acids. Trimming cost V 3 bases and J 1 base, with 9 bases left between them. Germline CDR1 is MDHEN and CDR2 is SYDVKM. The CDR3 spells CASSLSPRNTEAFF. CDR3 sequence (DNA): TGTGCCAGCAGTTTGTCCCCCAGGAACACTGAAGCTTTCTTT. Full variable domain (remainder filled in from reference TRBV28 and TRBJ1-1): DVKVTQSSRYLVKRTGEKVFLECVQDMDHENMFWYRQDPGLGLRLIYFSYDVKMKEKGDIPEGYSVSREKKERFSLILESASTNQTSMYLCASSLSPRNTEAFFGQGTRLTVV.

The chain links TRBV2 to TRBJ2-6; D tentatively reads TRBD1 or TRBD2 (6 bases each). There are 14 residues in the CDR3. Trimming removed 8 bases at V and 0 bases at J, with 8 bases between. The germline V gene encodes CDR1 SNHLY and CDR2 FYNNEI. DNA for the CDR3: TGTGCCAGCGAGGGGGGCTCTGGGGCCAACGTCCTGACTTTC. It encodes CASEGGSGANVLTF.

V is TRBV19 and J is TRBJ1-1, with TRBD1 identical over 9 bases. CDR1 LNHDA and CDR2 SQIVND come from the germline V gene (reference sequence). The CDR3 length is 15 residues. The V and J ends lost 4 bases and 6 bases, in that order; junction bases with no gene match: 9. The CDR3 sequence is CASSRDRDPFSEAFF. DNA for the CDR3: TGTGCCAGTAGTAGGGACAGGGACCCATTTTCTGAAGCTTTCTTT.

V usage is TRBV2 and J usage is TRBJ1-1; TRBD1 agrees at 10 bases. The V segment lost 10 bases and the J segment 0 bases; nucleotides outside the gene matches: 5. Germline V gene lookup returns CDR1 SNHLY and CDR2 FYNNEI. The CDR3 is 14 residues long. The CDR3, as DNA: TGTGCCACGGGACAGGGGAGGATGAACACTGAAGCTTTCTTT. Its protein is CATGQGRMNTEAFF.

This clone was detected only once. This chain joins TRBV6-6 and TRBJ1-1, with a possible D match to TRBD1 (5 bases). The CDR3 spans 11 residues. The germline gives CDR1 MNHNY, CDR2 SVGAGI (reference sequence). V was clipped by 2 bases and J by 9 bases, with 7 bases between them. The CDR3 loop is CASSYGGKAFF. The CDR3 bases are TGTGCCAGCAGTTACGGGGGAAAAGCTTTCTTT.

The V call is TRBV5-4, the J call TRBJ2-3; maybe TRBD1 (7 bases). Looked up from germline, CDR1 is SGHNT and CDR2 is YYREEE (reference sequence). V was cut by 5 bases and J by 5 bases, with 15 bases left in between. The CDR3 covers 14 residues. CDR3 loop: CASSPTGRGDTQYF. As DNA, the CDR3 is TGTGCCAGCAGTCCGACAGGGCGGGGAGATACGCAGTATTTT.

This rearrangement joins TRBV4-1 to TRBJ1-4; TRBD1 matches 10 bases. Germline V CDR1 and CDR2: MGHRA, YSYEKL. Losses at the gene ends were 0 bases for V and 10 bases for J; bases not matched to a gene: 8. The CDR3 length is 16 residues. CDR3 DNA: TGCGCCAGCAGCCAAGATAGTAGACAGGGGGCAGGAAAACTGTTTTTT. The encoded protein is CASSQDSRQGAGKLFF.

The chain combines TRBV10-3 with TRBJ2-2; D perhaps matches TRBD1 (6 bases). Trimming shortened V by 10 bases and J by 4 bases, and 10 bases separated the two germline ends. Germline V gene lookup returns CDR1 ENHRY and CDR2 SYGVKD. This CDR3 is 12 amino acids long. The CDR3 DNA sequence: TGTGCCACAGGACAGAGCACCGGGGAGCTGTTTTTT. It specifies CATGQSTGELFF.

The genes are TRBV6-1 and TRBJ2-3; D not resolved. The CDR3 runs to 14 residues. The germline V and J ends were trimmed by 0 bases and 4 bases, with 8 bases remaining between them. Germline V lookup: CDR1 MNHNS, CDR2 SASEGT. This chain's CDR3 is CASSEAWDPDTQYF. The DNA of the CDR3 is TGTGCCAGCAGTGAAGCTTGGGATCCAGATACGCAGTATTTT.